Listed below are T cell receptor beta chains from one sample, sequenced in a study of cytomegalovirus exposure and HLA in healthy donors. Measured with immunoSEQ multiplex PCR; TCRdb has only the in-frame clones, and not every one. This sample has about 77,000 clones; 78% occur once, and the top ten carry 4% to 4.5%. Sequencing input: PBMCs. Every receptor here comes from a man aged 40-50 years in good health and CMV-seronegative. CDR3s include the opening cysteine and the closing phenylalanine or tryptophan. The D gene is left open where the match is weak. Size is stated for part of the rows, as once, few or many counts, or as a class when the clone is expanded.

size | J | V | D | CDR3 | DNA
. | TRBJ2-3 | TRBV6-5 | . | CASRGGDTQYF | TGTGCCAGCAGAGGGGGAGATACGCAGTATTTT
medium-sized | TRBJ2-1 | TRBV6-5 | . | CASSHYVVAQYTEQFF | TGTGCCAGCAGTCACTACGTAGTAGCGCAATACACGGAGCAGTTCTTC
. | TRBJ2-1 | TRBV27 | . | CASQSLDEQFF | TGTGCCAGCCAAAGCCTTGATGAGCAGTTCTTC
. | TRBJ2-1 | TRBV28 | TRBD2 | CASSGPTSGSLNEQFF | TGTGCCAGCAGCGGCCCCACTAGCGGGAGTCTCAATGAGCAGTTCTTC
. | TRBJ1-6 | TRBV7-9 | . | CATHGPTAINSPLHF | TGTGCCACCCACGGTCCGACAGCCATTAATTCACCCCTCCACTTT
. | TRBJ2-7 | TRBV28 | . | CASSLTGPYEQYF | TGTGCCAGCAGTTTAACAGGGCCCTACGAGCAGTACTTC
. | TRBJ1-1 | TRBV5-4 | TRBD1 | CASSLAQGVMTEAFF | TGTGCCAGCAGCTTGGCACAGGGGGTGATGACTGAAGCTTTCTTT
. | TRBJ1-1 | TRBV19 | TRBD1 | CASSSGQMNTEAFF | TGTGCCAGTAGTTCGGGACAGATGAACACTGAAGCTTTCTTT
. | TRBJ2-3 | TRBV19 | TRBD1 | CATRDRGGYTQYF | TGTGCCACCCGGGACAGGGGGGGATATACGCAGTATTTT
few | TRBJ2-5 | TRBV7-2 | TRBD2 | CASSWTSRQETQYF | TGTGCCAGCAGTTGGACTAGCCGGCAAGAGACCCAGTACTTC
. | TRBJ1-3 | TRBV10-3 | . | CAIKPDSVDTIYF | TGTGCCATCAAACCCGATAGTGTGGACACCATATATTTT
. | TRBJ2-1 | TRBV10-3 | TRBD2 | CAISEKLSIGASGYNEQFF | TGTGCCATCAGTGAGAAGTTATCTATAGGGGCTAGCGGCTACAATGAGCAGTTCTTC
few | TRBJ1-1 | TRBV30 | . | CAFQALNTEAFF | TGTGCCTTTCAGGCCTTGAACACTGAAGCTTTCTTT
. | TRBJ1-2 | TRBV28 | . | CASRPPGVYGYTF | TGTGCCAGCAGGCCCCCGGGAGTCTATGGCTACACCTTC
. | TRBJ1-2 | TRBV7-9 | . | CASSLRTDDFYGYTF | TGTGCCAGCAGCTTGCGGACAGACGACTTCTATGGCTACACCTTC
. | TRBJ2-5 | TRBV2 | TRBD2 | CASSGGTSSGKTQYF | TGTGCCAGCAGCGGAGGGACTAGCTCGGGGAAGACCCAGTACTTC
. | TRBJ2-2 | TRBV19 | . | CASSIGTGSGAGELFF | TGTGCCAGTAGTATAGGTACCGGGAGTGGGGCCGGGGAGCTGTTTTTT
. | TRBJ2-2 | TRBV7-8 | . | CASSPPERDTGELFF | TGTGCCAGCAGCCCCCCCGAGCGGGACACCGGGGAGCTGTTTTTT
. | TRBJ2-7 | TRBV6-1 | . | CARPDSASYEQYF | TGTGCCAGGCCGGACAGTGCCTCCTACGAGCAGTACTTC
. | TRBJ2-5 | TRBV28 | TRBD1 | CASSPRDRKETQYF | TGTGCCAGCAGTCCCCGGGACAGAAAAGAGACCCAGTACTTC
. | TRBJ1-1 | TRBV29-1 | . | CSGGHVTEAFF | TGCAGCGGCGGACACGTCACTGAAGCTTTCTTT
few | TRBJ1-4 | TRBV6-6 | TRBD1 | CASSPTGQREKLFF | TGTGCCAGCAGTCCGACAGGGCAGAGGGAAAAACTGTTTTTT
. | TRBJ1-4 | TRBV28 | . | CASSLKEGVRKTNEKLFF | TGTGCCAGCAGCCTAAAAGAGGGTGTGCGGAAAACTAATGAAAAACTGTTTTTT
. | TRBJ1-5 | TRBV28 | TRBD1 | CASSLYRDRYSNQPQHF | TGTGCCAGCAGTTTGTACCGGGACAGGTATAGCAATCAGCCCCAGCATTTT
. | TRBJ2-5 | TRBV4-3 | TRBD2 | CASSQDLLAGKEQYF | TGCGCCAGCAGCCAAGATCTGCTAGCGGGTAAAGAGCAGTACTTC
few | TRBJ2-1 | TRBV25-1 | . | CASSSLYEQFF | TGTGCCAGCAGTTCCCTCTATGAGCAGTTCTTC
. | TRBJ2-2 | TRBV7-9 | TRBD2 | CASSSTRLAGVGTGELFF | TGTGCCAGCAGCTCCACTCGTCTAGCGGGAGTCGGGACCGGGGAGCTGTTTTTT
. | TRBJ1-2 | TRBV27 | . | CASSLGGSNYGYTF | TGTGCCAGCAGTCTTGGGGGCTCTAACTATGGCTACACCTTC
. | TRBJ2-1 | TRBV28 | . | CASSAVGVSSRGFF | TGTGCCAGCAGCGCCGTGGGGGTCAGCTCCAGGGGGTTCTTC
. | TRBJ2-1 | TRBV9 | . | CASSVAGQPWIYEQFF | TGTGCCAGCAGCGTAGCTGGGCAGCCGTGGATCTATGAGCAGTTCTTC
. | TRBJ1-2 | TRBV19 | TRBD1 | CASSGQGNRGPSFYGYTF | TGTGCCAGTAGTGGGCAAGGCAACAGGGGGCCTTCCTTCTATGGCTACACCTTC
. | TRBJ2-3 | TRBV5-4 | . | CASSLMRSGWDTQYF | TGTGCCAGCAGCTTGATGCGGTCCGGTTGGGATACGCAGTATTTT
. | TRBJ2-1 | TRBV4-3 | TRBD2 | CASSQARGRTSGRWHEQFF | TGCGCCAGCAGCCAAGCCAGGGGGAGGACTAGCGGGAGGTGGCATGAGCAGTTCTTC
. | TRBJ1-1 | TRBV28 | . | CASSFTRGNTEAFF | TGTGCCAGCAGTTTTACCAGGGGGAACACTGAAGCTTTCTTT
. | TRBJ2-1 | TRBV6-4 | TRBD1 | CASSTGTGDYNEQFF | TGTGCCAGCAGCACTGGGACAGGGGATTACAATGAGCAGTTCTTC
. | TRBJ1-1 | TRBV9 | . | CASSVSEGLSSEAFF | TGTGCCAGCAGCGTATCGGAGGGGCTTAGTTCTGAAGCTTTCTTT
. | TRBJ1-2 | TRBV27 | TRBD1 | CASASRSRGLYGYTF | TGTGCCAGCGCTTCTCGTTCCAGGGGGCTATATGGCTACACCTTC
. | TRBJ1-1 | TRBV29-1 | TRBD1 | CSVAIGTGYTEAFF | TGCAGCGTTGCGATCGGGACAGGATACACTGAAGCTTTCTTT
. | TRBJ1-4 | TRBV28 | TRBD1 | CASRTGTANEKLFF | TGTGCCAGCAGAACCGGGACAGCTAATGAAAAACTGTTTTTT
. | TRBJ2-7 | TRBV5-1 | TRBD2 | CASSSKGLAGATLREQYF | TGCGCCAGCAGCTCTAAGGGACTAGCGGGAGCAACCCTGCGTGAGCAGTACTTC
. | TRBJ2-7 | TRBV4-2 | . | CASTLNPLGRSSYEQYF | TGTGCCAGCACCCTAAACCCTTTGGGGAGAAGCTCCTACGAGCAGTACTTC
. | TRBJ2-7 | TRBV27 | TRBD2 | CASSQRLAGSYEQYF | TGTGCCAGCAGCCAGAGACTAGCGGGGTCCTACGAGCAGTACTTC